The clone carrying this T cell receptor (beta chain) was observed at least ten times. Its cognate antigen is unknown. The CDR3 contains 15 residues. Deletions cut 5 bases from V and 0 bases from J, with 13 bases between. Germline V gene data show CDR1 as MDHEN and CDR2 as SYDVKM. The sample comes from a study of regulatory T cells in long-lasting Graves disease. Study context: The antithyroid drugs taken by newly diagnosed Graves' patients had been used for under 3 months.

General study results and limits: Persistent disease samples used TRBV28, TRBJ1-2 and TRBJ2-5 preferentially.

Construction of TCR beta libraries relied on iRepertoire HTBI primers and on Arm-PCR targeting CDR3 regions. TCRdb independently ran MiXCR on the multiplex PCR reads; one entry per CDR3 protein. Here the sample spans around 360,000 distinct CDR3 sequences, 15% to 20% being singletons. As to time point: newly diagnosed GD, antithyroid drugs for less than 3 months. There was RNA extracted from PBMCs, and the TCR library was made from it. These same data were also listed under a study on T cells in Graves' hyperthyroidism and ophthalmopathy. This second report adds: Researchers barred patients who had uncontrolled infection, other autoimmune disease, pregnancy or lactation.

The source is a woman aged 18-30 years with Graves disease. Sequenced material: peripheral blood mononuclear cells (PBMCs), taken at new diagnosis, from a patient treated with antithyroid drugs. The chain links TRBV28 to TRBJ1-1; D is undetermined. CDR3 amino acids: CASSADSDLNTEAFF. CDR3 nucleotides: TGTGCCAGCAGTGCAGACTCAGACTTGAACACTGAAGCTTTCTTT.